This T cell receptor (beta chain) is drawn from a study of a mutant IDH1 vaccine in newly diagnosed glioma (dated by TCRdb to the early 2020s). Regarding the complete study: Eight vaccinations were administered to patients in weeks 1, 3, 5, 7, 11, 15, 19 and 23, corresponding to visits V03 through V10. Prior to enrollment, standard therapy consisting of radiotherapy alone, temozolomide alone, or radiochemotherapy with temozolomide had been administered to patients, with the combination being received by most patients. Peripheral blood samples were drawn at six visits, namely V03 (baseline), V05, V07, V10, V12 and V13. For exploratory analyses, longitudinal TCRB deep sequencing was carried out in more than 20 treated patients wherever samples were available. In the chemotherapy-containing groups, vaccination started alongside temozolomide cycles, whereas in patients who had radiotherapy alone it started 4-6 weeks after radiotherapy. Of the 30 or so patients who were treated, 62.5% were male and around 40% were female, and the mean age was approximately 40 years. Broad study findings and their caveats: No apparent relationship was observed between pseudoprogression and alterations in the top peripheral T cell clonotypes detected by TCRB sequencing. The authors stated that sample limitations prevented analyses of patient blood samples from being reproduced. PBMC samples for TCRB deep sequencing were selected based on availability. Immune responses induced by the vaccine were seen in roughly 95% of patients across multiple MHC alleles.

Libraries were constructed by the immunoSEQ multiplex PCR assay. The hsTCRB Kit was used according to the manufacturer's protocol to amplify rearranged TCR beta chain sequences. TCRB libraries were sequenced on an Illumina MiSeq. Per the authors' processing: Demultiplexing, trimming and gene mapping were performed with the kit vendor's proprietary platform. Imported from immuneACCESS, the table was reduced by TCRdb to in-frame sequences with V and J called. These copies leave out some clones; in studies compared against another copy, an unresolved V gene accounts for under half, and the cause of the remainder is not known. V and J calls and clone size are copied from that table; D and trimming were computed from the DNA. The sample contains roughly 70,000 clones, less than 85% of them found a single time. Of the sample, approximately 9.5% falls within the top ten clones. The CDR3 runs 16 amino acids, cysteine and phenylalanine included. Only the CDR3 part of the read is kept: 48 bases, read in frame from the first base. The germline V end is reduced by 4 bases and the J end by 5 bases; junction bases left unmatched: 8. For CDR1 and CDR2, the germline V gene lists SGHAT and FQNNGV.

This clone was counted once. Its antigen remains unidentified. It has no much larger one-base neighbor in the sample; base qualities were not kept. Per the publication, the time point label means: week 11, during vaccination. Each vaccine dose was 300 ug of a 20-mer mutant IDH1 peptide in Montanide, given subcutaneously with topical imiquimod. Newly diagnosed WHO grade 3 or 4 IDH1-mutant astrocytomas showing loss of nuclear ATRX were present in the donors. The samples were drawn from NOA16, a multicentre, single-arm, open-label phase I trial in Germany that tested a mutant IDH1 peptide vaccine in humans for the first time. Genomic DNA for TCRB sequencing was extracted from EDTA blood using the DNeasy Blood and Tissue Kit.

The receptor comes from a woman in her forties or fifties with glioma. The rearranged segments are TRBV11-2 and TRBJ1-4; 9 middle bases align to TRBD1. This specimen was PBMCs, taken from a glioma patient whose treatment included an IDH1 peptide vaccine. The CDR3 in this case is CASSSRGTGRNEKLFF. The nucleotide sequence reads as follows: TGTGCCAGCAGCTCTCGAGGGACAGGGAGAAATGAAAAACTGTTTTTT.